The subject of this entry is one T cell receptor (beta chain). What it recognizes is unknown. The V end lost 6 bases, the J end lost 5 bases, and 17 bases lay between the germline ends. The CDR3 has 15 amino acids. From germline, CDR1 is KGHSH and CDR2 LQKENI. The TCR beta libraries were generated through quantitative 5'-RACE incorporating molecular barcodes. Each CDR3 protein is one row after TCRdb ran MiXCR on the 5' RACE reads. The sample holds about 390,000 distinct CDR3 sequences, about 20% seen once. The sample is drawn from a study of CD8 T cells in ankylosing spondylitis. General study findings and limits: Among TCR beta sequences, a motif of several highly homologous variants appeared characteristic of ankylosing spondylitis blood. In reactive arthritis synovial fluid and blood, some motif variants had been reported before.

The receptor was derived from a male donor with ankylosing spondylitis. The V and J genes are TRBV18 and TRBJ1-5, with a possible D match to TRBD1 (6 bases). Sequencing used blood, either unsorted or a sorted T cell fraction (not recorded which). The CDR3 sequence is CASSPAWGGDQPQHF. The CDR3 DNA reads TGTGCCAGCTCCCCCGCATGGGGGGGCGATCAGCCCCAGCATTTT.